Listed below are T cell receptor beta chains from one sample, sequenced in a study of cytomegalovirus exposure and HLA in healthy donors. Sequencing used immunoSEQ multiplex PCR; TCRdb keeps in-frame clones, though not all of them. The sample consists of about 50,000 clones, over 60% of them appearing once. Material: PBMCs. These receptors originate from a woman in her thirties or forties in good health and CMV-seropositive. Both conserved end residues are part of each CDR3. Fields, in order: CDR3 DNA, CDR3 protein, D gene, clone size, J gene, V gene. A D gene is named only where the DNA matches it firmly. Not all rows give a size; the values are once, few, many and, for expanded clones, a class.

CDR3 DNA: TGTGCCAGCAGCTTGTGGACTACTGGGGCCAACGTCCTGACTTTC
CDR3 protein: CASSLWTTGANVLTF
D gene: -
clone size: -
J gene: TRBJ2-6
V gene: TRBV5-4

CDR3 DNA: TGTGCCAGCAGCCCCGGGACAGGGGCTTACGAGCAGTACTTC
CDR3 protein: CASSPGTGAYEQYF
D gene: TRBD1
clone size: once
J gene: TRBJ2-7
V gene: TRBV7-3

CDR3 DNA: TGTGCCAGCGGCTCAGGGGGAGTGGTCACTGAAGCTTTCTTT
CDR3 protein: CASGSGGVVTEAFF
D gene: TRBD1
clone size: once
J gene: TRBJ1-1
V gene: TRBV28

CDR3 DNA: TGTGCCAGCAGCCCGACGATTAGCGGCTTCTACGAGCAGTACTTC
CDR3 protein: CASSPTISGFYEQYF
D gene: -
clone size: -
J gene: TRBJ2-7
V gene: TRBV6-6

CDR3 DNA: TGTGCCAGCAGCTTACCAGGGGGCGCGACCACTGAAGCTTTCTTT
CDR3 protein: CASSLPGGATTEAFF
D gene: TRBD1
clone size: -
J gene: TRBJ1-1
V gene: TRBV7-2

CDR3 DNA: TGTGCCAGCAGCCCTAAGGAGGGAGCCAAAAACATTCAGTACTTC
CDR3 protein: CASSPKEGAKNIQYF
D gene: -
clone size: -
J gene: TRBJ2-4
V gene: TRBV5-6

CDR3 DNA: TGTGCCAGCCGTCTACCGGGGTTCAATGAGCAGTTCTTC
CDR3 protein: CASRLPGFNEQFF
D gene: -
clone size: once
J gene: TRBJ2-1
V gene: TRBV6-5

CDR3 DNA: TGTGCCTGGATTCGCGTCGATGAGCAGTTCTTC
CDR3 protein: CAWIRVDEQFF
D gene: -
clone size: -
J gene: TRBJ2-1
V gene: TRBV30

CDR3 DNA: TGTGCCAGCAGTCCAATCGACAGGGGTTCCTATAATTCACCCCTCCACTTT
CDR3 protein: CASSPIDRGSYNSPLHF
D gene: TRBD1
clone size: -
J gene: TRBJ1-6
V gene: TRBV28

CDR3 DNA: TGTGCCAGCAGGGCGGGACAGGGGTCCTACGAGCAGTACTTC
CDR3 protein: CASRAGQGSYEQYF
D gene: TRBD1
clone size: -
J gene: TRBJ2-7
V gene: TRBV6-1

CDR3 DNA: TGCGCCAGCAGTGCCCGACAGGTGGCGGCAGATACGCAGTATTTT
CDR3 protein: CASSARQVAADTQYF
D gene: -
clone size: few
J gene: TRBJ2-3
V gene: TRBV10-1

CDR3 DNA: TGTGCCTGGGGCAGGGTGGCGACTGAAGCTTTCTTT
CDR3 protein: CAWGRVATEAFF
D gene: -
clone size: -
J gene: TRBJ1-1
V gene: TRBV30

CDR3 DNA: TGTGCCAGCAGTGGGGGGGTCGGCTATGGCTACACCTTC
CDR3 protein: CASSGGVGYGYTF
D gene: -
clone size: -
J gene: TRBJ1-2
V gene: TRBV27

CDR3 DNA: TGTGCCAGCAGTGACAGGGGGCGCCGGGAAAAACTGTTTTTT
CDR3 protein: CASSDRGRREKLFF
D gene: TRBD1
clone size: -
J gene: TRBJ1-4
V gene: TRBV25-1

CDR3 DNA: TGTGCCAGCAGTTACGGCGGGTCCTACGAGCAGTACTTC
CDR3 protein: CASSYGGSYEQYF
D gene: -
clone size: once
J gene: TRBJ2-7
V gene: TRBV6-6

CDR3 DNA: TGTGCCAGCAGTCCTACTAGCGGGGGCGGGACCCAGTACTTC
CDR3 protein: CASSPTSGGGTQYF
D gene: TRBD2
clone size: -
J gene: TRBJ2-5
V gene: TRBV7-2

CDR3 DNA: TGCGCCAGCAGCCAAGATGCAGGGCACGAGCAGTACTTC
CDR3 protein: CASSQDAGHEQYF
D gene: -
clone size: -
J gene: TRBJ2-7
V gene: TRBV4-3

CDR3 DNA: TGTGCCAGCAGCTTAGGCCGGAGCGGGGGGGTGTACAATGAGCAGTTCTTC
CDR3 protein: CASSLGRSGGVYNEQFF
D gene: TRBD2
clone size: -
J gene: TRBJ2-1
V gene: TRBV13

CDR3 DNA: TGCGCCAGCCGATCAGGGGGCGTTATGACGGCTGAGCAGTTCTTC
CDR3 protein: CASRSGGVMTAEQFF
D gene: TRBD1
clone size: -
J gene: TRBJ2-1
V gene: TRBV5-1

CDR3 DNA: TGTGCCACCAGCACACGACAGGGCTCTAGCACAGATACGCAGTATTTT
CDR3 protein: CATSTRQGSSTDTQYF
D gene: TRBD1
clone size: -
J gene: TRBJ2-3
V gene: TRBV15

CDR3 DNA: TGTGCCAGCAGCTTTCGTCCGGACAGAACGAACACTGAAGCTTTCTTT
CDR3 protein: CASSFRPDRTNTEAFF
D gene: -
clone size: -
J gene: TRBJ1-1
V gene: TRBV7-9

CDR3 DNA: TGTGCCAGCAGTGAAGGGGGGGGTCTTGGCGGAAAACTGTTTTTT
CDR3 protein: CASSEGGGLGGKLFF
D gene: -
clone size: -
J gene: TRBJ1-4
V gene: TRBV6-1

CDR3 DNA: TGCGCCAGCAGCCACGGGATGCCTGGGGATACGCAGTATTTT
CDR3 protein: CASSHGMPGDTQYF
D gene: -
clone size: -
J gene: TRBJ2-3
V gene: TRBV4-1

CDR3 DNA: TGTGCCAGCTCACCAGCAGCAGATACGCAGTATTTT
CDR3 protein: CASSPAADTQYF
D gene: -
clone size: -
J gene: TRBJ2-3
V gene: TRBV18

CDR3 DNA: TGTGCCTGGAGCTTCTTTGCTCCCCGCGGGCAGCAGTACTTC
CDR3 protein: CAWSFFAPRGQQYF
D gene: -
clone size: once
J gene: TRBJ2-7
V gene: TRBV30

CDR3 DNA: TGTGCCAGCAGCACCCCCCTGGGACTATCCGACACAGATACGCAGTATTTT
CDR3 protein: CASSTPLGLSDTDTQYF
D gene: TRBD2
clone size: -
J gene: TRBJ2-3
V gene: TRBV28

CDR3 DNA: TGTGCCAGCAGCTTAGTGGGTGGGCATAATGGCTACACCTTC
CDR3 protein: CASSLVGGHNGYTF
D gene: -
clone size: few
J gene: TRBJ1-2
V gene: TRBV7-8

CDR3 DNA: TGTGCCAGCAGCCTACGGGAGGGGGCGAACACTGAAGCTTTCTTT
CDR3 protein: CASSLREGANTEAFF
D gene: TRBD1
clone size: -
J gene: TRBJ1-1
V gene: TRBV11-2

CDR3 DNA: TGTGCCAGCAGCTCGACCCTCACGACAGGGCTGGACACCATATATTTT
CDR3 protein: CASSSTLTTGLDTIYF
D gene: TRBD1
clone size: -
J gene: TRBJ1-3
V gene: TRBV7-9

CDR3 DNA: TGTGCCAGCAGCTTAGCCGGGACAGCGAACACTGAAGCTTTCTTT
CDR3 protein: CASSLAGTANTEAFF
D gene: TRBD1
clone size: -
J gene: TRBJ1-1
V gene: TRBV7-2

CDR3 DNA: TGTGCCAGCAGCTTAGAGGGACAGGTTGGTTCACCCCTCCACTTT
CDR3 protein: CASSLEGQVGSPLHF
D gene: TRBD1
clone size: few
J gene: TRBJ1-6
V gene: TRBV7-9

CDR3 DNA: TGTGCCAGCAGCTACCAGGGGATTAATGAAAAACTGTTTTTT
CDR3 protein: CASSYQGINEKLFF
D gene: -
clone size: -
J gene: TRBJ1-4
V gene: TRBV14

CDR3 DNA: TGTGCCAGCAGTGAATTGGTTAGCGGGGGACCGTACGAGCAGTACTTC
CDR3 protein: CASSELVSGGPYEQYF
D gene: TRBD2
clone size: -
J gene: TRBJ2-7
V gene: TRBV25-1

CDR3 DNA: TGTGCCAGCAGTGAGGGACTAGCGGGGGGCCCCCATACGCAGTATTTT
CDR3 protein: CASSEGLAGGPHTQYF
D gene: TRBD2
clone size: -
J gene: TRBJ2-3
V gene: TRBV6-4

CDR3 DNA: TGTGCCTGGGACCTCGGGGGGAAGGGCTACACCTTC
CDR3 protein: CAWDLGGKGYTF
D gene: -
clone size: -
J gene: TRBJ1-2
V gene: TRBV30

CDR3 DNA: TGTGCCAGCAGCAACGGGGGGGGTAGTAATGAAAAACTGTTTTTT
CDR3 protein: CASSNGGGSNEKLFF
D gene: -
clone size: -
J gene: TRBJ1-4
V gene: TRBV6-5

CDR3 DNA: TGTGCCAGTAGTACGCGACAGGGGATAAACACTGAAGCTTTCTTT
CDR3 protein: CASSTRQGINTEAFF
D gene: TRBD1
clone size: -
J gene: TRBJ1-1
V gene: TRBV19

CDR3 DNA: TGCAGCGTTGACTGCAGGGGGGTTTATAGCAATCAGCCCCAGCATTTT
CDR3 protein: CSVDCRGVYSNQPQHF
D gene: TRBD1
clone size: -
J gene: TRBJ1-5
V gene: TRBV29-1

CDR3 DNA: TGTGCCAGCAGTTCTGGGACACTTCAAGAGACCCAGTACTTC
CDR3 protein: CASSSGTLQETQYF
D gene: -
clone size: once
J gene: TRBJ2-5
V gene: TRBV28

CDR3 DNA: TGTGCCAGCAGCCCAGGACAGGGGGTGAAGGAAAAACTGTTTTTT
CDR3 protein: CASSPGQGVKEKLFF
D gene: TRBD1
clone size: -
J gene: TRBJ1-4
V gene: TRBV9

CDR3 DNA: TGTGCCATCAGTGAGTCCTACACCGGGGAGCTGTTTTTT
CDR3 protein: CAISESYTGELFF
D gene: -
clone size: -
J gene: TRBJ2-2
V gene: TRBV10-3

CDR3 DNA: TGTGCCAGCAGTGGGGCATCTGAAGCTTTCTTT
CDR3 protein: CASSGASEAFF
D gene: -
clone size: few
J gene: TRBJ1-1
V gene: TRBV2

CDR3 DNA: TGCGCCAGCAGGCGGGACAGAGTCCTTTCCTACGAGCAGTACTTC
CDR3 protein: CASRRDRVLSYEQYF
D gene: -
clone size: -
J gene: TRBJ2-7
V gene: TRBV5-1

CDR3 DNA: TGCGCCAGCAGTCAATCTGCGCAGCGGGGGAACACAGATACGCAGTATTTT
CDR3 protein: CASSQSAQRGNTDTQYF
D gene: TRBD2
clone size: once
J gene: TRBJ2-3
V gene: TRBV23-1

CDR3 DNA: TGTGCCAGCAGCTTAGGACTAGCGGGTTCTGGAGAGACCCAGTACTTC
CDR3 protein: CASSLGLAGSGETQYF
D gene: TRBD2
clone size: -
J gene: TRBJ2-5
V gene: TRBV7-2

CDR3 DNA: TGTGCCAGCAGCTTAGGGGACATTCTAAGCAATCAGCCCCAGCATTTT
CDR3 protein: CASSLGDILSNQPQHF
D gene: -
clone size: -
J gene: TRBJ1-5
V gene: TRBV11-2

CDR3 DNA: TGTGCCAGCAGTGAATATTCAGACAGGGTTTTGAACACCGGGGAGCTGTTTTTT
CDR3 protein: CASSEYSDRVLNTGELFF
D gene: TRBD1
clone size: -
J gene: TRBJ2-2
V gene: TRBV25-1

CDR3 DNA: TGTGCCAGCAGCGGACAGGGTGTCCCCCTCCACTTT
CDR3 protein: CASSGQGVPLHF
D gene: TRBD1
clone size: -
J gene: TRBJ1-6
V gene: TRBV7-9

CDR3 DNA: TGCAGCGTTGTCAAAGGGGCCGAGCAGCAGTACTTC
CDR3 protein: CSVVKGAEQQYF
D gene: -
clone size: -
J gene: TRBJ2-7
V gene: TRBV29-1

CDR3 DNA: TGTGCCAGTAGTAACCCGGGGGGGACCATAAGCTATGGCTACACCTTC
CDR3 protein: CASSNPGGTISYGYTF
D gene: -
clone size: few
J gene: TRBJ1-2
V gene: TRBV19

CDR3 DNA: TGTGCCAGCAGTGACTTTGGGGAGGGGCCCTATAATTCACCCCTCCACTTT
CDR3 protein: CASSDFGEGPYNSPLHF
D gene: -
clone size: -
J gene: TRBJ1-6
V gene: TRBV25-1

CDR3 DNA: TGCAGCGTCCAGGTCCCAGCCCAGCCCCAGCATTTT
CDR3 protein: CSVQVPAQPQHF
D gene: -
clone size: -
J gene: TRBJ1-5
V gene: TRBV29-1

CDR3 DNA: TGTGCCAACGGGGCTACCGCTGGAGGGACCGGGGAGCTGTTTTTT
CDR3 protein: CANGATAGGTGELFF
D gene: -
clone size: once
J gene: TRBJ2-2
V gene: TRBV10-3

CDR3 DNA: TGTGCCAGCAGCTTAGGACAGGGACAAGGGCAGCCCCAGCATTTT
CDR3 protein: CASSLGQGQGQPQHF
D gene: TRBD1
clone size: -
J gene: TRBJ1-5
V gene: TRBV11-2